The 21 T cell receptor beta chains below all came from one sample that was sequenced in a study of blood T cell repertoires in COVID-19. Only in-frame clones appear in the TCRdb table, and some are missing; sequencing was by immunoSEQ multiplex PCR. The sample lists about 61,000 clones, around four fifths occurring once. Sample: peripheral blood. Receptors were obtained from a man between 65 and 79 years old with acute or convalescent COVID-19.

The rearrangement links TRBV7-9 to TRBJ1-1, with TRBD1 matching 7 bases. Germline V gene lookup returns CDR1 SEHNR and CDR2 FQNEAQ (reference sequence). The CDR3 is 14 amino acids. V lost 0 bases to trimming and J lost 8 bases; unmatched junction nucleotides: 6. The CDR3 region is CASSLAEGAGEAFF. CDR3 nucleotide sequence: TGTGCCAGCAGCTTAGCAGAGGGGGCGGGGGAAGCTTTCTTT.

CDR3 sequence reads: CASSLVRSGETQYF. The CDR3 DNA reads TGCGCCAGCAGCTTGGTCAGGTCTGGGGAGACCCAGTACTTC. The chain has TRBV5-1 and TRBJ2-5; D unresolved. CDR3 length: 14 amino acids. The germline V gene has CDR1 SGHRS and CDR2 YFSETQ. V was shortened by 0 bases and J by 5 bases, with 11 bases between the two germline ends.

The rearrangement joins TRBV5-4 to TRBJ2-3; 7 bases align to TRBD2. The CDR3 contains 16 residues. Germline V lookup: CDR1 SGHNT, CDR2 YYREEE (reference sequence). V dropped 0 bases and J dropped 1; count of bases not matched to a gene: 5. CDR3: CASSLAAAGGTDTQYF. In DNA form, the CDR3 reads TGTGCCAGCAGCTTGGCGGCCGCGGGGGGCACAGATACGCAGTATTTT.

The chain combines TRBV28 with TRBJ1-2, with D maybe TRBD1 (5 bases). The CDR3 contains 11 residues. The germline V gene encodes CDR1 MDHEN and CDR2 SYDVKM. V was cut by 7 bases and J by 7 bases, with 10 bases left in between. The CDR3 DNA follows: TGTGCCAGCACTAGGGGTGGTGGCTACACCTTC. Protein product: CASTRGGGYTF.

The V call is TRBV19, the J call TRBJ2-1, with D uncertain. V lost 7 bases to trimming and J lost 2 bases, with 15 bases between them. Germline V CDR1 and CDR2: LNHDA, SQIVND (reference sequence). This CDR3 is 15 amino acids long. CDR3 protein: CASTNGDSAYNEQFF. CDR3 in DNA: TGTGCCAGTACCAACGGAGACTCCGCCTACAATGAGCAGTTCTTC.

The chain joins TRBV6-1 to TRBJ2-5, with 8 bases lining up with TRBD2. The CDR3 is 14 amino acids. The V gene's germline CDR1 is MNHNS and CDR2 SASEGT. V shed 1 base and J 6 bases; nucleotides not matched to a gene: 4. DNA of the CDR3: TGTGCCAGCAGTGAAGTGAGCGGGGGTCAGACCCAGTACTTC. It specifies CASSEVSGGQTQYF.

The chain uses TRBV5-1 and TRBJ2-3; 8 positions agree with TRBD2. The V segment lost 8 bases and the J segment 1 base; nucleotides outside the gene matches: 9. The CDR3 extends over 15 amino acids. Germline-derived CDR1 and CDR2 are SGHRS and YFSETQ. The DNA of the CDR3 is TGCGCCAGTCTGCGGGGGGCGGAAGGCACAGATACGCAGTATTTT. This sequence encodes CASLRGAEGTDTQYF.

CDR3 amino acids: CASSQAPLREKLFF. CDR3 nucleotide sequence: TGTGCCAGCAGCCAAGCACCTTTACGGGAAAAACTGTTTTTT. This chain uses TRBV14 with TRBJ1-4; D ambiguous. V shed 1 base and J shed 8 bases, with 11 bases lying between them. The CDR3 contains 14 residues. Germline V gene lookup returns CDR1 SGHDN and CDR2 FVKESK.

The chain uses TRBV28 and TRBJ2-6; 7 bases agree with TRBD1. V trimming: 7 bases; J trimming: 2 bases; junction bases outside the gene matches: 5. This CDR3 region has 15 residues. The germline gives CDR1 MDHEN, CDR2 SYDVKM. CDR3 sequence reads: CASTDGTAGANVLTF. The CDR3 region has the DNA TGTGCCAGCACCGATGGGACAGCTGGGGCCAACGTCCTGACTTTC.

The chain is built from TRBV6-2 or TRBV6-3 and TRBJ1-5, with D hard to call. This CDR3 region has 15 residues. Deletions cut 2 bases from V and 5 bases from J, with 13 bases between. Germline V gene sequence: CDR1 MNHEY, CDR2 SVGEGT. The CDR3 loop is CASSYTGVAYQPQHF. The CDR3 DNA is TGTGCCAGCAGTTACACGGGTGTGGCGTATCAGCCCCAGCATTTT.

The chain couples TRBV29-1 to TRBJ2-3; D is possibly TRBD2 (5 bases). In germline, CDR1 is SQVTM, CDR2 ANQGSEA. CDR3 size: 13 residues. V was shortened by 3 bases and J by 1 base, with 8 bases between the two germline ends. The CDR3 nucleotides are TGCAGCGTTGACGGAGGCGGCACAGATACGCAGTATTTT. It yields the protein CSVDGGGTDTQYF.

The V call is TRBV2, the J call TRBJ2-2, with D perhaps matching TRBD2 (5 bases). Germline CDR1 and CDR2: SNHLY and FYNNEI. V shed 0 bases and J shed 5 bases, with 10 bases lying between them. This CDR3 comprises 15 residues. CDR3: CASSEAGRRTGELFF. The CDR3 coding sequence is TGTGCCAGCAGTGAAGCGGGCAGGAGGACCGGGGAGCTGTTTTTT. The whole variable domain, filled in from reference TRBV2 and TRBJ2-2, reads EPEVTQTPSHQVTQMGQEVILRCVPISNHLYFYWYRQILGQKVEFLVSFYNNEISEKSEIFDDQFSVERPDGSNFTLKIRSTKLEDSAMYFCASSEAGRRTGELFFGEGSRLTVL.

V and J are TRBV5-1 and TRBJ1-3; perhaps TRBD1 as D (6 bases). CDR1 is SGHRS and CDR2 is YFSETQ in the germline V gene. With 4 bases removed from V and 0 bases from J, the gap between germline ends came to 11 bases. The CDR3 runs to 15 residues. As DNA, the CDR3 is TGCGCCAGCAGCCCCGGGACAAGCTCTGGAAACACCATATATTTT. Translated, it gives CASSPGTSSGNTIYF.

This sequence joins TRBV28 and TRBJ1-5; tentative D call: TRBD1 (6 bases). The CDR3 length is 15 residues. Looked up from germline, CDR1 is MDHEN and CDR2 is SYDVKM. Trimming shortened V by 1 base and J by 2 bases, and 9 bases separated the two germline ends. The CDR3 nucleotides are TGTGCCAGCAGTTTATTCCGACAGGGCAATCAGCCCCAGCATTTT. This codes for CASSLFRQGNQPQHF.

The gene calls are TRBV12-5 and TRBJ1-2; D perhaps matches TRBD1 (5 bases). The CDR3 runs 16 residues. The ends were cut back, 4 bases at V and 1 base at J, with 16 bases in the middle. Germline CDR1 is LGHNT and CDR2 is FRNRAP. DNA for the CDR3: TGTGCTAGTGGTTCGCCTGACAGACTGTTTAACTATGGCTACACCTTC. Protein: CASGSPDRLFNYGYTF.

The chain combines TRBV28 with TRBJ2-2; 7 bases map to TRBD2. CDR3 length equals 15 residues. Germline V lookup: CDR1 MDHEN, CDR2 SYDVKM. The J segment lost 5 bases and the V segment lost 8 bases, leaving 11 bases of the junction unmatched. The CDR3 DNA sequence: TGTGCCAGCCTTCCCGCGGGGGATGGGACCGGGGAGCTGTTTTTT. It is translated as CASLPAGDGTGELFF.

V is TRBV7-9 and J is TRBJ2-7; a weak D match, TRBD2 (6 bases). CDR1 SEHNR and CDR2 FQNEAQ come from the germline V gene (reference sequence). The CDR3 length is 14 residues. The V and J ends lost 4 bases and 2 bases respectively, with 12 bases between them. The CDR3 is CASSSRGLTYEQYF. Written as DNA, the CDR3 is TGTGCCAGCAGCTCGAGGGGACTTACCTACGAGCAGTACTTC.

The V gene is TRBV11-2, the J gene TRBJ2-5, with 12 bases matching TRBD1. The germline gives CDR1 SGHAT, CDR2 FQNNGV. V lost 0 bases, J lost 5 bases, and 4 bases stayed unmatched. The length of the CDR3 is 16 residues. The CDR3 DNA is TGTGCCAGCAGCTTAGAAGGGACAGGGGGCGGGGAGACCCAGTACTTC. Protein sequence: CASSLEGTGGGETQYF. The full variable domain, its missing parts supplied by reference TRBV11-2 and TRBJ2-5, is EAGVAQSPRYKIIEKRQSVAFWCNPISGHATLYWYQQILGQGPKLLIQFQNNGVVDDSQLPKDRFSAERLKGVDSTLKIQPAKLEDSAVYLCASSLEGTGGGETQYFGPGTRLLVL.

This clone was seen many times. V and J are TRBV2 and TRBJ1-4, with D tentatively TRBD1 (5 bases). CDR1 and CDR2 (germline): SNHLY, FYNNEI. With 7 bases removed from V and 0 bases from J, the gap between germline ends came to 9 bases. The CDR3 length is 14 residues. DNA for the CDR3: TGTGCCAGCAAAACGACAGCAACTAATGAAAAACTGTTTTTT. Protein: CASKTTATNEKLFF.

The table lists this clone with a few counts. The chain employs TRBV5-1 and TRBJ2-7, with TRBD1 matching 7 bases. The V segment lost 4 bases and the J segment 0 bases; nucleotides outside the gene matches: 4. The CDR3 is 14 residues long. Germline V CDR1 and CDR2: SGHRS, YFSETQ. Here the CDR3 DNA reads TGCGCCAGCAGCAGGACAGGCGACTCCTACGAGCAGTACTTC. Protein sequence: CASSRTGDSYEQYF.

Concerning this clone itself: Germline and junction disagree at one end, which may indicate a read error. CDR3 loop: CASRKNRNSEAFF. The CDR3 DNA sequence: TGTGCCAGCAGGAAAAACAGGAACTCTGAAGCTTTCTTT. This sequence joins TRBV27 and TRBJ1-1, with a possible D match to TRBD1 (5 bases). The germline V gene has CDR1 MNHEY and CDR2 SMNVEV (reference sequence). The CDR3 runs to 13 residues.